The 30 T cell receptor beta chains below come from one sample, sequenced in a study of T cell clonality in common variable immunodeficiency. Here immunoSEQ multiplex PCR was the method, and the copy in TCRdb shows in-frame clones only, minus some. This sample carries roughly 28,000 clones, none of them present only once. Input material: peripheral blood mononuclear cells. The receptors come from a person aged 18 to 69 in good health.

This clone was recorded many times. The covered CDR3 bases are TGTGCCAGCAGCTTAGGAAGGGGACAGGCCTACGAG. Protein: CASSLGRGQAYE. The CDR3, in full, reads CASSLGRGQAYEQYF. The V call is TRBV7-2, the J call TRBJ2-7; TRBD1 matches at 8 bases. The CDR3 end is not reached by the read, which stops 3 residues before it; the germline J gene fills it in. The J segment lost 2 bases and the V segment lost 1 base, leaving 4 bases of the junction unmatched. The CDR3 sequence is 15 residues long. Germline values: CDR1 SGHTA, CDR2 FQGNSA. Full variable domain (rest looked up from reference TRBV7-2 and TRBJ2-7): GAGVSQSPSNKVTEKGKDVELRCDPISGHTALYWYRQSLGQGLEFLIYFQGNSAPDKSGLPSDRFSAERTGGSVSTLTIQRTQQEDSAVYLCASSLGRGQAYEQYFGPGTRLTVT.

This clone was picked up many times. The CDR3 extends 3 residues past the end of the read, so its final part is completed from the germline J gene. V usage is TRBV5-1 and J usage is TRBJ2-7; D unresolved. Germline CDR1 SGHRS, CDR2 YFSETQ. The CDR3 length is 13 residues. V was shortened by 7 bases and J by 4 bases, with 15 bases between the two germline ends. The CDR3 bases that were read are TGCGCCAGCTCCGGCATCACCGGGTACGAG. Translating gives CASSGITGYE. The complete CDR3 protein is CASSGITGYEQYF.

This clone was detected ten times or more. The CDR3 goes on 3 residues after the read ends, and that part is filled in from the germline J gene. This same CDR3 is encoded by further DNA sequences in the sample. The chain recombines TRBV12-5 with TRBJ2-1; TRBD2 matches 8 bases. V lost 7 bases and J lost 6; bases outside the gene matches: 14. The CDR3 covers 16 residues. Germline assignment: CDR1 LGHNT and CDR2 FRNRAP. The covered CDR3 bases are TGTGCTAGTGCCTACCGACCAGGCGGGGGGCCCAATGAG. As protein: CASAYRPGGGPNE. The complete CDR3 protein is CASAYRPGGGPNEQFF.

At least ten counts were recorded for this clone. Here the CDR3 reads CACPFAGGSRDTQYF. Incomplete CDR3 DNA: TGTGCCTGCCCCTTTGCGGGGGGGAGTAGAGATACG. This rearrangement joins TRBV30 to TRBJ2-3; 9 bases match TRBD2. The CDR3 end falls 3 residues outside the read, so it is completed with the germline J gene. The CDR3 has 15 residues. V trimming: 6 bases; J trimming: 5 bases; junction bases outside the gene matches: 12. CDR1 and CDR2 from the germline V gene are GTSNPN and SVGIG (reference sequence).

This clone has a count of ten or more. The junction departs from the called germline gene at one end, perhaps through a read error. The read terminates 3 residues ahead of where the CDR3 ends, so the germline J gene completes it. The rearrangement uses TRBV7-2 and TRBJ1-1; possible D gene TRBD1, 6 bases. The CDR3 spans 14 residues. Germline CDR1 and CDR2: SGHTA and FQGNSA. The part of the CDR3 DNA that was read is TGTGCCGGCAGCTTAGCCACAGGGAATGGGTAT. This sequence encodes CAGSLATGNGY. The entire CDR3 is CAGSLATGNGYAFF.

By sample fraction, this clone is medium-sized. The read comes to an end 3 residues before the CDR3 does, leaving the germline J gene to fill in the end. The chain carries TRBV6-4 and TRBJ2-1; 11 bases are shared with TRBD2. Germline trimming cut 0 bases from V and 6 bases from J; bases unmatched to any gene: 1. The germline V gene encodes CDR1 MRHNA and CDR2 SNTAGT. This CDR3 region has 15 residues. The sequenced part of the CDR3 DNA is TGTGCCAGCAGTGACTCTAGCGGGGGGGCCAATGAG. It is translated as CASSDSSGGANE. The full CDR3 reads CASSDSSGGANEQFF.

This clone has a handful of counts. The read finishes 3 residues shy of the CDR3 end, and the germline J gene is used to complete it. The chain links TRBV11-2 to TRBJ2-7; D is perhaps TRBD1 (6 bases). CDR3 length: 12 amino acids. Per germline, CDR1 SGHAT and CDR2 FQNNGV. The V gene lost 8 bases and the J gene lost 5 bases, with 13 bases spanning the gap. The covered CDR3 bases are TGTGCCAGCCGCCAGGACAGTCACGAG. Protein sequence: CASRQDSHE. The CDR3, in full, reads CASRQDSHEQYF. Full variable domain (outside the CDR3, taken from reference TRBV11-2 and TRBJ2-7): EAGVAQSPRYKIIEKRQSVAFWCNPISGHATLYWYQQILGQGPKLLIQFQNNGVVDDSQLPKDRFSAERLKGVDSTLKIQPAKLEDSAVYLCASRQDSHEQYFGPGTRLTVT.

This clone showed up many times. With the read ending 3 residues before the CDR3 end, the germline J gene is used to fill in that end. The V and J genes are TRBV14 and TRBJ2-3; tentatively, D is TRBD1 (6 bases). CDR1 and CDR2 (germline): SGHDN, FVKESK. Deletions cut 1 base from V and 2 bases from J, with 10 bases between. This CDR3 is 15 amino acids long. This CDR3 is CASSQGHRATDTQYF. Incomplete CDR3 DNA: TGTGCCAGCAGCCAAGGTCACAGGGCCACAGATACG.

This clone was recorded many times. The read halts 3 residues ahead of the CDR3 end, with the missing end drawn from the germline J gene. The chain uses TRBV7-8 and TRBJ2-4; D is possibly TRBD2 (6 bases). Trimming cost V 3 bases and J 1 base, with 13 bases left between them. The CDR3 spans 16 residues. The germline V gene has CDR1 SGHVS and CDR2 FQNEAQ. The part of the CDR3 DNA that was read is TGTGCCAGCAGCTTTAGGGCCGCGGGGGCCAAAAACATT. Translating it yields CASSFRAAGAKNI. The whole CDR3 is CASSFRAAGAKNIQYF.

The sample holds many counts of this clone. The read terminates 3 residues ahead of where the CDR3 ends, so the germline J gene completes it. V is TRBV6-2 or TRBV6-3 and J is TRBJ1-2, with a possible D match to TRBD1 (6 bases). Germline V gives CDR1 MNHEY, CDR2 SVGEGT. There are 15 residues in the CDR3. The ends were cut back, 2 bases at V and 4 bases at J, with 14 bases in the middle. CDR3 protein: CASSYGQREGYGYTF. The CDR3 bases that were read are TGTGCCAGCAGTTACGGACAGAGGGAGGGCTATGGC.

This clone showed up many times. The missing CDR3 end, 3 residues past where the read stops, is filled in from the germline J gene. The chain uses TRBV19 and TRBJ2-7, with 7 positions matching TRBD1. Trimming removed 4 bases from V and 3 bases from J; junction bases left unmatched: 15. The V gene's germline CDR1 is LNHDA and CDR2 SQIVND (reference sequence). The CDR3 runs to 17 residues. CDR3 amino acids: CASSTPTRQGDLYEQYF. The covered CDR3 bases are TGTGCCAGTAGTACCCCCACCCGACAGGGTGACCTCTACGAG.

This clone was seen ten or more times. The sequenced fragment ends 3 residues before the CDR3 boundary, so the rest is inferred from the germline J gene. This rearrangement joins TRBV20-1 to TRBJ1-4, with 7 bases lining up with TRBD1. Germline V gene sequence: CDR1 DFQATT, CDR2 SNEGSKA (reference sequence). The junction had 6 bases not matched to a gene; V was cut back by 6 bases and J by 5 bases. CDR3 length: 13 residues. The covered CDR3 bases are TGCAGTGCGTGGACAGGCCTAAATGAAAAA. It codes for CSAWTGLNEK. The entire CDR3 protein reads CSAWTGLNEKLFF.

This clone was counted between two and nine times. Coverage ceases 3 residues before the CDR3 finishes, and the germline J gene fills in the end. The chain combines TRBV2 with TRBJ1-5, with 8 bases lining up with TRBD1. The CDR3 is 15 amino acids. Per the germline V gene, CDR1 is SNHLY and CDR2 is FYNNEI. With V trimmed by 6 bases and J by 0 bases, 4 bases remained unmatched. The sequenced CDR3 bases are TGTGCCAGCAGCCCGACAGGGGCTAGCAATCAGCCC. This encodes CASSPTGASNQP. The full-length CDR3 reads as CASSPTGASNQPQHF. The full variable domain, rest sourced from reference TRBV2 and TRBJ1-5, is EPEVTQTPSHQVTQMGQEVILRCVPISNHLYFYWYRQILGQKVEFLVSFYNNEISEKSEIFDDQFSVERPDGSNFTLKIRSTKLEDSAMYFCASSPTGASNQPQHFGDGTRLSIL.

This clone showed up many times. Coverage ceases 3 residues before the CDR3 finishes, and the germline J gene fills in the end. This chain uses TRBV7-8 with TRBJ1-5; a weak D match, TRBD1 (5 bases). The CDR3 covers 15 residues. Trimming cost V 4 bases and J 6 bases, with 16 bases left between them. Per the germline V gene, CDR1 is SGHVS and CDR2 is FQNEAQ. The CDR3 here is CASSYRVQGRQPQHF. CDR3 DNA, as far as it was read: TGTGCCAGCAGCTATAGGGTTCAGGGTCGTCAGCCC.

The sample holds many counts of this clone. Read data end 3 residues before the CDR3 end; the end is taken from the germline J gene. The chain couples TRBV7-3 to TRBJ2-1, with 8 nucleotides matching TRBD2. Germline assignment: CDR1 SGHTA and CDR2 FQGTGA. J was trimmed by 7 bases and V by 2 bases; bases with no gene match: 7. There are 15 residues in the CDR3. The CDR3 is CASSLGRGGLNEQFF. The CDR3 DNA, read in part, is TGTGCCAGCAGCTTAGGTCGGGGGGGCCTAAATGAG.

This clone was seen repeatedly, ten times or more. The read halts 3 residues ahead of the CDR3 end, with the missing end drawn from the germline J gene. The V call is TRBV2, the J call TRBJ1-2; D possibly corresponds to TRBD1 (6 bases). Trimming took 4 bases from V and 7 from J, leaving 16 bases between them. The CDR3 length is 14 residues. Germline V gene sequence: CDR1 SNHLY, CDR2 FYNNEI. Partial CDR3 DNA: TGTGCCAGCAGTGTCGGTCAGGGGTTTTTTGGC. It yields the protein CASSVGQGFFG. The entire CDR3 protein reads CASSVGQGFFGYTF.

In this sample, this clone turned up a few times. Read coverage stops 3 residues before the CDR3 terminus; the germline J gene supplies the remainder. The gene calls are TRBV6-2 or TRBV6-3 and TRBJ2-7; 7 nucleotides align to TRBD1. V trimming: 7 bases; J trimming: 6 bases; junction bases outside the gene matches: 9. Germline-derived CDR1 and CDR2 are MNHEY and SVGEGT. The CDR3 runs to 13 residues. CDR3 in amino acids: CASNRGSLGEQYF. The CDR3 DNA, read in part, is TGTGCCAGCAACAGGGGTTCCCTTGGCGAG.

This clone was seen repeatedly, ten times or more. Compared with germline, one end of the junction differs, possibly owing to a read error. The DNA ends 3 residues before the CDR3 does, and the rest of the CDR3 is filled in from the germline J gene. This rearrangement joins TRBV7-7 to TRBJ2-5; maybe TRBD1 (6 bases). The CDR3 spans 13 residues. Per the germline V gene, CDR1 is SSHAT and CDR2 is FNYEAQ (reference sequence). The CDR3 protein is CASSPHQGQTQYF. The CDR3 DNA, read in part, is TGTGCTAGCAGCCCCCATCAGGGGCAGACC.

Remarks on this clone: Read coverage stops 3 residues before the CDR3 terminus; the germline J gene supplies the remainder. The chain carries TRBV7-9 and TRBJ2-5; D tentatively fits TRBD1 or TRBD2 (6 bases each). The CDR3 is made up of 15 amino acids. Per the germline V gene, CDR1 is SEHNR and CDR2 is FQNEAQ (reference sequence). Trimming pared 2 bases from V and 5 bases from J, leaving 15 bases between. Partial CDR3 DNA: TGTGCCAGCAGCTTACCTCAGGGGAGGAAGGAGACC. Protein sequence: CASSLPQGRKET. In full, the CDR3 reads CASSLPQGRKETQYF.

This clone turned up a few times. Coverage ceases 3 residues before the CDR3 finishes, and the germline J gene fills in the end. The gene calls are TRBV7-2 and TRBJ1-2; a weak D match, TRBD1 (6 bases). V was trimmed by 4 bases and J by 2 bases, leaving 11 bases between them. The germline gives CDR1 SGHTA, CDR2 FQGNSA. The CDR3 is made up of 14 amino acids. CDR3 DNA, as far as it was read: TGTGCCAGCAGCTACAGGGAGGGCAACTATGGC. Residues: CASSYREGNYG. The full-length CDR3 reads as CASSYREGNYGYTF.

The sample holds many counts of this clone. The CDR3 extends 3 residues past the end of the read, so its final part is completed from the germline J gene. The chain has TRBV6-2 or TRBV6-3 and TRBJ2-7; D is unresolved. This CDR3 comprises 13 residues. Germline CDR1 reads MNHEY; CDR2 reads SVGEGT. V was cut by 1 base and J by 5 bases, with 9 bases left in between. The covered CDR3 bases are TGTGCCAGCAGTTACTTGCAGTACGACGAG. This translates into CASSYLQYDE. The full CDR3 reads CASSYLQYDEQYF.

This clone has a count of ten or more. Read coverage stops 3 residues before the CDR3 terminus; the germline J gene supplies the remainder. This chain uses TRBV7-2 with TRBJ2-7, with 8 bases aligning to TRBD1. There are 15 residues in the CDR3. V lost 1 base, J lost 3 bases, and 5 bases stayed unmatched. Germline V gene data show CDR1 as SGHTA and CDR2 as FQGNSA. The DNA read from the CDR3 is TGTGCCAGCAGCTTAGTATGGACAGGGAACTACGAG. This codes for CASSLVWTGNYE. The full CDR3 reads CASSLVWTGNYEQYF.

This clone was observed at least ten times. The covered CDR3 bases are TGTGCCAGCAGCCAAGACGGGCGGGGAGAGGAGGTTGAG. This encodes CASSQDGRGEEVE. The CDR3 in full is CASSQDGRGEEVEQFF. The V and J genes are TRBV4-2 and TRBJ2-1, with a weak D call TRBD2 (6 bases). The missing CDR3 end, 3 residues past where the read stops, is filled in from the germline J gene. This CDR3 is 16 amino acids long. The V end lost 0 bases, the J end lost 9 bases, and 18 bases lay between the germline ends. CDR1 and CDR2 (germline): LGHNA, YNFKEQ.

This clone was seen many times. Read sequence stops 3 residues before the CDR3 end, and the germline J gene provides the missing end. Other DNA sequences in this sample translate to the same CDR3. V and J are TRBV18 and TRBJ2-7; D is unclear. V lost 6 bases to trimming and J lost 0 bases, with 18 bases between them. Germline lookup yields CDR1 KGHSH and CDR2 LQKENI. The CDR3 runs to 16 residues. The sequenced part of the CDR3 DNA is TGTGCCAGCTCTACCCCGAATGGCAGGAGCTCCTACGAG. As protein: CASSTPNGRSSYE. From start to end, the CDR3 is CASSTPNGRSSYEQYF. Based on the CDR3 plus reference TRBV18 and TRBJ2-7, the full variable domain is NAGVMQNPRHLVRRRGQEARLRCSPMKGHSHVYWYRQLPEEGLKFMVYLQKENIIDESGMPKERFSAEFPKEGPSILRIQQVVRGDSAAYFCASSTPNGRSSYEQYFGPGTRLTVT.

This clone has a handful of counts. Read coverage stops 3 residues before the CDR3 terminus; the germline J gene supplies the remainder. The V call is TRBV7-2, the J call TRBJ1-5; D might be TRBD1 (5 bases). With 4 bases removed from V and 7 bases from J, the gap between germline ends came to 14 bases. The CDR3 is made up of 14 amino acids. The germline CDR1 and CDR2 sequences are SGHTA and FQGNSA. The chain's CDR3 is CASSWGVAYQPQHF. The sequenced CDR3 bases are TGTGCCAGCAGCTGGGGCGTAGCCTACCAGCCC.

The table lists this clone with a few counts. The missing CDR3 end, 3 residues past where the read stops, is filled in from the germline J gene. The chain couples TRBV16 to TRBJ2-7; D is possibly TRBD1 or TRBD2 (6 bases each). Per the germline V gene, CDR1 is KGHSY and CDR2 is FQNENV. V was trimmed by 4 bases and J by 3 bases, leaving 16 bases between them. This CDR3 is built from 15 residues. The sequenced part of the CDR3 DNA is TGTGCCAGCAGCCCCCAGGGCAGGGGAGGCTACGAG. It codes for CASSPQGRGGYE. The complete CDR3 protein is CASSPQGRGGYEQYF. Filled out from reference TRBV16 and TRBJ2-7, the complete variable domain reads GEEVAQTPKHLVRGEGQKAKLYCAPIKGHSYVFWYQQVLKNEFKFLISFQNENVFDETGMPKERFSAKCLPNSPCSLEIQATKLEDSAVYFCASSPQGRGGYEQYFGPGTRLTVT.

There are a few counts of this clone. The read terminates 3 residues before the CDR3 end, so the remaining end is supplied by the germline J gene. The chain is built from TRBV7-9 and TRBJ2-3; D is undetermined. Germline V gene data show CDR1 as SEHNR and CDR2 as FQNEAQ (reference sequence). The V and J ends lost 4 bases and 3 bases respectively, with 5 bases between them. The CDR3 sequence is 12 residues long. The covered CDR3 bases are TGTGCCAGCAGCTCATTGACAGATACG. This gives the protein CASSSLTDT. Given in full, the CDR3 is CASSSLTDTQYF.

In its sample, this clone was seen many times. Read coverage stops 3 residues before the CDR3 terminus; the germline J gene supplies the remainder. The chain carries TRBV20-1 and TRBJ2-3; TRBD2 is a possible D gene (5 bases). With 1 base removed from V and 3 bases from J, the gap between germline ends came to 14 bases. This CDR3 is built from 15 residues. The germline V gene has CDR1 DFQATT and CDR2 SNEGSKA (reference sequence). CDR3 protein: CSARAPAVGTDTQYF. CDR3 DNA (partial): TGCAGTGCTAGAGCACCAGCGGTGGGGACAGATACG.

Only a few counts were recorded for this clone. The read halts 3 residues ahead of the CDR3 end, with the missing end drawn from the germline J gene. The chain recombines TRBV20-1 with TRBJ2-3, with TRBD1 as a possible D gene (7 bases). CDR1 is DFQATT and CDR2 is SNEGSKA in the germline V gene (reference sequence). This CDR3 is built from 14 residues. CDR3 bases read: TGCAGTGCCGGAGGGGGCTTGTTCTCTCAGCCG. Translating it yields CSAGGGLFSQP. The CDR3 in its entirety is CSAGGGLFSQPQYF.

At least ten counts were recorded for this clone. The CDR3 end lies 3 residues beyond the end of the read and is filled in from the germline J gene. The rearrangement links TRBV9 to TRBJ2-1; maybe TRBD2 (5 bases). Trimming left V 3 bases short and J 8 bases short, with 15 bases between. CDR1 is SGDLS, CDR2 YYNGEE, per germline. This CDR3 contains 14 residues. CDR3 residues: CASSAIIFGDEQFF. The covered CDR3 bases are TGTGCCAGCAGCGCCATCATATTCGGGGATGAG.